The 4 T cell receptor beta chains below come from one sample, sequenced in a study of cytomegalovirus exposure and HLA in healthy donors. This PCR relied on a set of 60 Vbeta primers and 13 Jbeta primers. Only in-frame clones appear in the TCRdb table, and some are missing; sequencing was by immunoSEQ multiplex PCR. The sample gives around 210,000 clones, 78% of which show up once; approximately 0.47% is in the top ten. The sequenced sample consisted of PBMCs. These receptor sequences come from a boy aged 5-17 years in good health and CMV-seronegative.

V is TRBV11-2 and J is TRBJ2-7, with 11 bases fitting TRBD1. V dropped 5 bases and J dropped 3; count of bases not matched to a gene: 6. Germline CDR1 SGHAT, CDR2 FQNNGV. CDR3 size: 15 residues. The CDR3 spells CASSPSGTGGYEQYF. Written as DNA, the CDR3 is TGTGCCAGCAGCCCGAGTGGGACAGGGGGCTACGAGCAGTACTTC.

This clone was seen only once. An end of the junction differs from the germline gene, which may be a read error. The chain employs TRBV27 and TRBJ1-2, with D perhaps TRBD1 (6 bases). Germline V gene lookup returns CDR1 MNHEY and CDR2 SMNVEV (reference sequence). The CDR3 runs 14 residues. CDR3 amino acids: CATSRGGQANGYPF. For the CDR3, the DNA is TGTGCCACCTCCCGGGGGGGGCAGGCAAATGGCTACCCCTTC.

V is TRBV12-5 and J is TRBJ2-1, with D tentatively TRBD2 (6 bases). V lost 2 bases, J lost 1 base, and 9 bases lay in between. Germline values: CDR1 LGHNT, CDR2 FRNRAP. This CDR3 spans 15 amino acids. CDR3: CASGLYGGSYNEQFF. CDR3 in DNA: TGTGCTAGTGGTTTGTATGGGGGGTCCTACAATGAGCAGTTCTTC.

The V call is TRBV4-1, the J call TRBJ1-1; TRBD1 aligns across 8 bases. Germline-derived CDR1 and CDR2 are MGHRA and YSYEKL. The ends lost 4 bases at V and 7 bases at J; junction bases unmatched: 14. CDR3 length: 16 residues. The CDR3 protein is CASSLRSGQGVSEAFF. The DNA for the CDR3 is TGCGCCAGCAGCCTACGATCCGGACAGGGTGTTAGTGAAGCTTTCTTT.